This T cell receptor beta chain stems from a study of tumor and adjacent non-tumor tissue in lung cancer. In the study overall: About 4.2 million productive TCRbeta reads were obtained per sample on average. General study findings and limits: Tumor repertoires had a smaller top 100 clone share than normal lung.

The CDR3 loop spans 13 amino acids. With 5 bases removed from V and 8 bases from J, the gap between germline ends came to 13 bases. Comments on this clonotype: Its antigen is unknown. Since a much larger clone is just one base distant, this may be a read error.

TCRbeta libraries were built with three rounds of nested PCR, modified from ARM-PCR. MiXCR, applied by TCRdb to the multiplex PCR reads, yields one record per CDR3 protein. The sample has some 100,000 distinct CDR3 sequences; 50% to 70% are singletons. No cell sorting was done before RNA was extracted from the tissue. More than 3 cm separated this lung sample from the edge of the tumor. This rearrangement joins TRBV12-3 or TRBV12-4 to TRBJ2-1; D gene unclear. Sequenced material: distant non-tumor lung tissue. The TCR sequence derives from a man aged 30-40 years with non-small cell lung cancer. The CDR3 reads CASSGLTGDEQFF. The CDR3 nucleotides are TGTGCCAGCAGTGGGTTAACTGGGGATGAGCAGTTCTTC.